This is a list of T cell receptor beta chains from one sample in a study of T cells after yellow fever vaccination. TCRdb processed the 5' RACE reads anew with MiXCR; each CDR3 protein has one entry. Of hundreds of thousands of distinct CDR3 sequences listed, roughly 12% are singletons. The source material was PBMCs, sampled on the day of the yellow fever booster vaccination. The receptors come from a young man who received the YFV17D yellow fever vaccine. The CDR3 runs from the conserved cysteine through the conserved F or W. Fields, in order: D gene, J gene, clone size, V gene, CDR3 protein, CDR3 DNA. A D gene is named only where the DNA matches it firmly. Clone size is shown for a subset of rows, as once, few, many or a class of expanded clone.

>-|TRBJ1-1|-|TRBV20-1
CSTDYTEAFF
TGCAGTACCGACTACACTGAAGCTTTCTTT
>-|TRBJ2-1|few|TRBV2
CASRATRARGPEQFF
TGTGCCAGCAGGGCCACTAGGGCGAGGGGCCCTGAGCAGTTCTTC
>TRBD2|TRBJ2-7|few|TRBV20-1
CSARAGTSYEQYF
TGCAGTGCTAGAGCGGGGACTAGCTACGAGCAGTACTTC
>-|TRBJ2-3|-|TRBV5-6
CASSLGGYIANIPYF
TGTGCCAGCAGCTTGGGGGGTTATATAGCGAATATTCCGTATTTT
>-|TRBJ2-5|-|TRBV5-4
CASSSPNRAETQYF
TGTGCCAGCAGCTCCCCCAACAGGGCGGAGACCCAGTACTTC
>TRBD2|TRBJ2-5|once|TRBV7-2
CASSSTSEETQYF
TGTGCCAGCAGCTCTACTAGCGAAGAGACCCAGTACTTC
>-|TRBJ2-7|few|TRBV20-1
CSAPGRTYEQYF
TGCAGTGCTCCGGGACGGACCTACGAGCAGTACTTC
>-|TRBJ1-1|-|TRBV18
CASSPDSTGIAFF
TGTGCCAGCTCACCAGACTCGACCGGGATAGCTTTCTTT
>-|TRBJ2-1|-|TRBV29-1
CSVGDIPTSEQFF
TGCAGCGTTGGGGACATCCCCACAAGTGAGCAGTTCTTC
>TRBD2|TRBJ2-3|-|TRBV10-3
CAISDRGREGTDTQYF
TGTGCCATCAGTGATCGCGGGAGGGAAGGCACAGATACGCAGTATTTT
>-|TRBJ1-2|-|TRBV7-9
CASSSYREGGRGYTF
TGTGCCAGCAGCTCCTACAGGGAGGGAGGTCGTGGCTACACCTTC
>-|TRBJ2-7|few|TRBV4-3
CASSQGPYYEQYF
TGCGCCAGCAGCCAAGGGCCGTACTACGAGCAGTACTTC
>-|TRBJ2-3|few|TRBV7-9
CASSRWLGSSGDTQYF
TGTGCCAGCAGCCGGTGGTTGGGGTCCAGTGGAGATACGCAGTATTTT
>-|TRBJ2-1|many|TRBV27
CASSYIGINEQFF
TGTGCCAGCAGCTACATTGGAATCAATGAGCAGTTCTTC
>TRBD2|TRBJ2-7|many|TRBV5-1
CASSLEAGVYEQYF
TGTGCCAGCAGCTTAGAAGCGGGGGTCTACGAGCAGTACTTC
>TRBD1|TRBJ2-7|few|TRBV27
CASSASGTGGNEQYF
TGTGCCAGCAGTGCCTCCGGGACAGGGGGTAACGAGCAGTACTTC
>-|TRBJ1-3|few|TRBV21-1
CAPRSSGNTIYF
TGTGCCCCCAGGTCTTCTGGAAACACCATATATTTT
>-|TRBJ2-5|many|TRBV9
CASSLGTVPQETQYF
TGTGCCAGCAGCCTCGGGACGGTCCCCCAAGAGACCCAGTACTTC
>TRBD2|TRBJ2-7|few|TRBV28
CASRAGGFGEQYF
TGTGCCAGCAGAGCGGGAGGTTTCGGAGAGCAGTACTTC
>-|TRBJ2-2|-|TRBV3-1
CASSQQSGTGELFF
TGTGCCAGCAGCCAACAATCGGGGACCGGGGAGCTGTTTTTT
>-|TRBJ1-1|-|TRBV7-3
CASSSGASEAFF
TGTGCCAGCAGCTCGGGGGCGAGTGAAGCTTTCTTT
>-|TRBJ2-5|-|TRBV6-5
CASSYGHQETQYF
TGTGCCAGCAGTTACGGACACCAAGAGACCCAGTACTTC
>-|TRBJ2-3|few|TRBV10-3
CAAAGDSSTDTQYF
TGTGCCGCCGCAGGGGATTCTAGCACAGATACGCAGTATTTT
>TRBD1|TRBJ1-2|few|TRBV28
CASITTGGPYGYTF
TGTGCCAGCATTACCACAGGGGGACCTTATGGCTACACCTTC
>TRBD1|TRBJ2-1|-|TRBV29-1
CSAARDRGINEQFF
TGCAGCGCCGCGAGGGACAGGGGAATCAATGAGCAGTTCTTC
>-|TRBJ2-5|few|TRBV4-2
CASSQDSFGETQYF
TGTGCCAGCAGCCAAGATTCTTTCGGAGAGACCCAGTACTTC
>-|TRBJ2-1|-|TRBV20-1
CSARKGGYNEQFF
TGCAGTGCTCGTAAAGGCGGGTACAATGAGCAGTTCTTC
>-|TRBJ2-1|-|TRBV5-6
CASTPWANSYNEQFF
TGTGCCAGCACCCCATGGGCTAACTCCTACAATGAGCAGTTCTTC
>-|TRBJ2-5|-|TRBV7-6
CASSPGQPEETQYF
TGTGCCAGCAGCCCCGGACAGCCCGAAGAGACCCAGTACTTC
>TRBD1|TRBJ2-7|-|TRBV7-8
CASSSRTGGFYEQYF
TGTGCCAGCAGCTCTCGAACAGGGGGCTTTTACGAGCAGTACTTC
>-|TRBJ1-2|-|TRBV9
CASSVAPQGGYGYTF
TGTGCCAGCAGCGTAGCGCCTCAGGGTGGCTATGGCTACACCTTC
>TRBD1|TRBJ2-7|-|TRBV5-1
CASSSRTGRDEQYF
TGCGCCAGCAGCAGTAGGACAGGGAGAGACGAGCAGTACTTC
>-|TRBJ2-3|few|TRBV20-1
CSARGQTDTQYF
TGCAGTGCTAGAGGTCAGACAGATACGCAGTATTTT
>TRBD1|TRBJ2-7|-|TRBV5-1
CASSPTRDRGPYEQYF
TGCGCCAGCAGCCCTACCCGGGACAGGGGACCCTACGAGCAGTACTTC
>TRBD2|TRBJ2-5|-|TRBV5-1
CASSLERDRVAGGGKTQYF
TGCGCCAGCAGCTTGGAAAGGGACAGAGTAGCGGGAGGAGGGAAGACCCAGTACTTC
>-|TRBJ1-4|few|TRBV4-1
CASSQAGQGVEKLFF
TGCGCCAGCAGCCAAGCGGGGCAGGGCGTTGAAAAACTGTTTTTT
>-|TRBJ1-3|few|TRBV29-1
CSAQAGTAGNTIYF
TGCAGCGCCCAGGCCGGGACTGCAGGAAACACCATATATTTT
>TRBD1|TRBJ2-7|few|TRBV5-1
CASSLRPGTGRNEQYF
TGCGCCAGCAGCTTGAGACCCGGGACAGGGCGGAACGAGCAGTACTTC
>TRBD1|TRBJ2-3|many|TRBV12-3/TRBV12-4
CASSSGTGVDTQYF
TGTGCCAGCAGTTCGGGGACAGGGGTGGATACGCAGTATTTT
>TRBD2|TRBJ2-5|-|TRBV7-3
CAGTYSGADDQETQYF
TGTGCCGGAACTTATAGCGGGGCAGACGATCAAGAGACCCAGTACTTC
>-|TRBJ2-5|-|TRBV25-1
CASSVQDKQETQYF
TGTGCCAGCAGTGTGCAGGACAAACAAGAGACCCAGTACTTC
>-|TRBJ2-1|few|TRBV28
CASTPSTGMRNEQFF
TGTGCCAGCACCCCCTCTACGGGGATGAGGAATGAGCAGTTCTTC
>-|TRBJ2-7|-|TRBV27
CASSPQMGFRIYEQYF
TGTGCCAGCAGTCCACAAATGGGCTTCAGGATATACGAGCAGTACTTC
>-|TRBJ1-5|-|TRBV20-1
CSAVQGNQPQHF
TGCAGTGCTGTACAGGGTAATCAGCCCCAGCATTTT
>-|TRBJ2-7|few|TRBV30
CAGMPGLSYEQYF
TGTGCCGGGATGCCAGGCCTTTCCTACGAGCAGTACTTC
>TRBD2|TRBJ2-1|-|TRBV6-1
CASCRGTSGVNEQFF
TGTGCCAGTTGCAGAGGGACTAGCGGAGTCAATGAGCAGTTCTTC
>-|TRBJ2-5|-|TRBV15
CATSRGGEGFETQYF
TGTGCCACCAGCAGAGGCGGCGAGGGCTTTGAGACCCAGTACTTC
>-|TRBJ2-1|-|TRBV3-1
CASSQGGGGRAHEQFF
TGTGCCAGCAGCCAAGGGGGAGGAGGAAGGGCACATGAGCAGTTCTTC
>-|TRBJ1-2|few|TRBV30
CAWKKDSPYTF
TGTGCCTGGAAGAAGGACAGTCCCTACACCTTC
>-|TRBJ2-7|-|TRBV7-2
CASSLELVGDEQYF
TGTGCCAGCAGCTTAGAGTTAGTGGGGGACGAGCAGTACTTC
>-|TRBJ1-1|few|TRBV28
CASSYWSDKNTEAFF
TGTGCCAGCAGCTACTGGTCGGACAAGAACACTGAAGCTTTCTTT
>-|TRBJ2-3|many|TRBV6-1
CASSRQPSTDTQYF
TGTGCCAGCAGTCGACAGCCTAGCACAGATACGCAGTATTTT
>-|TRBJ2-2|-|TRBV21-1
CASSKGRGSANTGELFF
TGTGCCAGCAGCAAAGGGAGAGGGTCGGCGAACACCGGGGAGCTGTTTTTT
>TRBD1|TRBJ1-2|-|TRBV6-5
CASSNRGYGYTF
TGTGCCAGCAGCAACAGGGGGTATGGCTACACCTTC
>TRBD2|TRBJ2-1|few|TRBV7-2
CASSKELAGVGEQFF
TGTGCCAGCAGTAAGGAGCTAGCGGGAGTGGGTGAGCAGTTCTTC